This paragraph covers one TCR beta chain sequence. Sequencing was performed with immunoSEQ multiplex PCR; in TCRdb, only in-frame clones are kept and a portion is missing. The sample contains 150,000 to 200,000 clones, around 83% of which appear only once. The data derive from a study of blood T cell repertoires in COVID-19. Trimming pared 6 bases from V and 5 bases from J, leaving 7 bases between. This CDR3 is built from 11 residues. Germline CDR1 is MRHNA and CDR2 is SNTAGT. The sequenced material came from peripheral blood. The receptor comes from a woman in her 70s who had recovered from COVID-19. The V call is TRBV6-4, the J call TRBJ1-1, with D possibly matching TRBD1 (5 bases). This chain's CDR3 is CASRQGTEAFF. For the CDR3, the DNA is TGTGCCAGCAGGCAGGGAACTGAAGCTTTCTTT.